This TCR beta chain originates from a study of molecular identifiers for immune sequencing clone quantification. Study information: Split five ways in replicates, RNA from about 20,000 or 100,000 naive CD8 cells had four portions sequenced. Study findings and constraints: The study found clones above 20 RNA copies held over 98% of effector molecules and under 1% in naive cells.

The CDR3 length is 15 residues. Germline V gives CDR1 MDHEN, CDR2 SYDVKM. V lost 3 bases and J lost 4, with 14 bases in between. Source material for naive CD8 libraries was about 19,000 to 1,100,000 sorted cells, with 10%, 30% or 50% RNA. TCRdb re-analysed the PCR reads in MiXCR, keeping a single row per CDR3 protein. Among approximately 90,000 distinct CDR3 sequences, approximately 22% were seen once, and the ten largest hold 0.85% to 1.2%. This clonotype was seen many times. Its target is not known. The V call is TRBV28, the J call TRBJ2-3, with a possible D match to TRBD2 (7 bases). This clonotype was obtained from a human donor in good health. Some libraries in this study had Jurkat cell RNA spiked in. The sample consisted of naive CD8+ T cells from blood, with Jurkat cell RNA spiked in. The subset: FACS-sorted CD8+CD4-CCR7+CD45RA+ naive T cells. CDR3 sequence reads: CASSFIGEGADTQYF. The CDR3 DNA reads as TGTGCCAGCAGTTTCATAGGGGAGGGGGCAGATACGCAGTATTTT.